This passage covers 9 T cell receptor beta chains from one sample sequenced in a study of T cell responses to AZD1222 COVID-19 vaccine. TCRdb keeps only in-frame clones here, not all; method: immunoSEQ multiplex PCR. The table includes some 170,000 clones, approximately 90% detected once. The sample here was peripheral blood, taken 28 days after the second dose of the MenACWY control vaccine. These receptors originate from an adult who received the MenACWY meningococcal vaccine as a control.

This clone was counted only a few times. This chain joins TRBV4-3 and TRBJ1-3; 7 bases align to TRBD1. The CDR3 length is 17 residues. CDR1 is LGHNA and CDR2 is YSLEER in the germline V gene. The V gene end was trimmed by 4 bases and the J gene end by 2 bases; junction bases not matched to a gene: 11. CDR3 loop: CASSPHRQGATGNTIYF. Written as DNA, the CDR3 is TGCGCCAGCAGCCCTCACAGACAGGGAGCGACTGGAAACACCATATATTTT.

The chain is built from TRBV11-2 and TRBJ2-7; the D call may be TRBD1 or TRBD2 (6 bases each). CDR3 size: 15 residues. Germline lookup yields CDR1 SGHAT and CDR2 FQNNGV. V was trimmed by 5 bases and J by 2 bases, leaving 16 bases between them. As DNA, the CDR3 is TGTGCCAGCAGCCCGTGGGGGGCGGGGACCTACGAGCAGTACTTC. It specifies CASSPWGAGTYEQYF.

This sequence joins TRBV10-2 and TRBJ1-5; 11 bases agree with TRBD1. The CDR3 loop spans 17 amino acids. The trim removed 6 bases at V and 6 bases at J, leaving 13 bases unmatched. Looked up from germline, CDR1 is WSHSY and CDR2 is SAAADI. In nucleotides, the CDR3 is TGCGCCAGCAGCACGGACAGGGGGCGGTTAAGAGGTCAGCCCCAGCATTTT. This encodes CASSTDRGRLRGQPQHF.

This clone occurred a few times. This chain uses TRBV5-1 with TRBJ1-1; the D is unclear. CDR3 length: 14 amino acids. V shed 4 bases and J shed 0 bases, with 10 bases lying between them. Germline V gives CDR1 SGHRS, CDR2 YFSETQ. CDR3 protein: CASSEQQMNTEAFF. The CDR3 DNA is TGCGCCAGCAGCGAACAACAGATGAACACTGAAGCTTTCTTT.

This chain links TRBV11-2 with TRBJ2-1, with no clear D. CDR3 length: 16 residues. Germline CDR1 SGHAT, CDR2 FQNNGV. Between the trimmed V and J ends, which lost 6 bases and 1 base, there was a span of 16 bases. CDR3 protein: CASSLPAGLSYNEQFF. The CDR3 DNA sequence: TGTGCCAGCAGTTTACCAGCCGGGCTATCCTACAATGAGCAGTTCTTC.

The chain joins TRBV2 to TRBJ1-6, with 10 bases matching TRBD1. The CDR3 has 16 amino acids. Germline values: CDR1 SNHLY, CDR2 FYNNEI. The trim removed 5 bases at V and 1 base at J, leaving 2 bases unmatched. In DNA form, the CDR3 reads TGTGCCAGCAGTTCGGACAGGGGGTCCTATAATTCACCCCTCCACTTT. It encodes CASSSDRGSYNSPLHF. The complete variable domain, with remaining parts taken from reference TRBV2 and TRBJ1-6, reads EPEVTQTPSHQVTQMGQEVILRCVPISNHLYFYWYRQILGQKVEFLVSFYNNEISEKSEIFDDQFSVERPDGSNFTLKIRSTKLEDSAMYFCASSSDRGSYNSPLHFGNGTRLTVT.

The rearrangement links TRBV19 to TRBJ2-7; 8 bases fit TRBD1. This CDR3 is 14 amino acids long. V shed 5 bases, J shed 5 bases, and the junction held 8 bases outside the gene matches. From germline, CDR1 is LNHDA and CDR2 SQIVND (reference sequence). DNA for the CDR3: TGTGCCAGTAGTGGACGACAGGGGTTGGACGAGCAGTACTTC. This sequence encodes CASSGRQGLDEQYF.

V is TRBV7-2 and J is TRBJ2-7; no clear D gene. V lost 0 bases, J lost 5 bases, and 11 bases lay in between. Per germline, CDR1 SGHTA and CDR2 FQGNSA. The CDR3 loop spans 14 amino acids. CDR3 nucleotide sequence: TGTGCCAGCAGCTTAGCAGGGAAAGATAACGAGCAGTACTTC. This gives the protein CASSLAGKDNEQYF.

The sample holds one count of this clone. V and J are TRBV14 and TRBJ2-2; a possible D gene is TRBD2 (6 bases). With 3 bases removed from V and 4 bases from J, the gap between germline ends came to 12 bases. The length of the CDR3 is 15 residues. Looked up from germline, CDR1 is SGHDN and CDR2 is FVKESK. The CDR3 spells CASSHWGERTGELFF. The CDR3 DNA reads TGTGCCAGCAGCCACTGGGGGGAGCGCACCGGGGAGCTGTTTTTT.